Below, 18 T cell receptor beta chains from the same sample are listed, as sequenced in a study of cytomegalovirus exposure and HLA in healthy donors. A multiplex PCR was run with 60 Vbeta primers and 13 Jbeta primers. Assay used: immunoSEQ multiplex PCR; TCRdb lists only in-frame clones, some missing. This table holds approximately 81,000 clones, approximately 88% found once. Sequenced sample: PBMCs. These receptor sequences come from a woman aged 50 to 65 in good health and CMV-seronegative.

This chain links TRBV27 with TRBJ2-1; D is perhaps TRBD1 (5 bases). This CDR3 is 15 amino acids long. From germline, CDR1 is MNHEY and CDR2 SMNVEV (reference sequence). Trimming stripped 1 base from V and 1 base from J, with 8 bases between. CDR3: CASSLFRTSYNEQFF. CDR3 nucleotide sequence: TGTGCCAGCAGTTTATTCAGGACATCCTACAATGAGCAGTTCTTC.

The J gene is TRBJ1-1, the V gene TRBV18; D is perhaps TRBD1 (5 bases). The CDR3 extends over 15 amino acids. Looked up from germline, CDR1 is KGHSH and CDR2 is LQKENI. V was pared by 3 bases and J by 4 bases, with 15 bases between. The CDR3: CASSPRVGGATEAFF. Written as DNA, the CDR3 is TGTGCCAGCTCACCGAGGGTGGGGGGAGCCACTGAAGCTTTCTTT.

This clone was observed a handful of times. V usage is TRBV5-4 and J usage is TRBJ2-6, with D possibly TRBD2 on 5 matching bases. The CDR3 has 15 amino acids. The V gene's germline CDR1 is SGHNT and CDR2 YYREEE (reference sequence). The V and J ends lost 2 bases and 4 bases respectively, with 10 bases between them. The CDR3 nucleotides read TGTGCCAGCAGCTTTTCCGGGGAGGGGGCCAACGTCCTGACTTTC. It is translated as CASSFSGEGANVLTF.

This clone was picked up a small number of times. The chain employs TRBV6-5 and TRBJ2-1, with 9 nucleotides matching TRBD2. Germline V gives CDR1 MNHEY, CDR2 SVGAGI. With 4 bases clipped from V and 1 base from J, the junction kept 5 bases outside the gene matches. This CDR3 region has 16 residues. This CDR3 is CASSWTLAGSYNEQFF. The CDR3 DNA is TGTGCCAGCAGTTGGACCCTAGCGGGATCCTACAATGAGCAGTTCTTC.

The chain recombines TRBV19 with TRBJ1-6; D gene ambiguous. The germline CDR1 and CDR2 sequences are LNHDA and SQIVND (reference sequence). V was trimmed by 0 bases and J by 9 bases, leaving 6 bases between them. The CDR3 sequence is 13 residues long. CDR3 residues: CASSIDQRSPLHF. The CDR3 DNA reads as TGTGCCAGTAGTATAGATCAGCGTTCACCCCTCCACTTT.

V usage is TRBV27 and J usage is TRBJ1-1; no firm D call. The V end was cut by 0 bases, the J end by 4 bases, with 9 bases between. CDR3 length equals 14 residues. CDR1 MNHEY and CDR2 SMNVEV come from the germline V gene (reference sequence). CDR3 coding DNA: TGTGCCAGCAGTTTATCTCTCCAGGTCACTGAAGCTTTCTTT. Its protein product is CASSLSLQVTEAFF.

J is TRBJ2-1 and V is TRBV19, with 8 positions matching TRBD2. The germline V gene encodes CDR1 LNHDA and CDR2 SQIVND (reference sequence). The V and J ends lost 3 bases and 10 bases, in that order; junction bases with no gene match: 11. The CDR3 covers 15 residues. CDR3 in amino acids: CASSIGSERGREQFF. In DNA, the CDR3 is TGTGCCAGTAGTATTGGTTCCGAGCGGGGGCGGGAGCAGTTCTTC.

This sequence joins TRBV9 and TRBJ2-1; unclear D gene. V lost 0 bases and J 1 base, leaving 11 bases between the germline ends. This CDR3 is 16 amino acids long. Germline CDR1 is SGDLS and CDR2 is YYNGEE. The CDR3 coding sequence is TGTGCCAGCAGCGTAGCCCCCAGTCCATCCTACAATGAGCAGTTCTTC. It translates to CASSVAPSPSYNEQFF.

This clone appeared a single time. The J gene is TRBJ1-3, the V gene TRBV6-1; perhaps TRBD1 as D (6 bases). Germline CDR1 and CDR2: MNHNS and SASEGT. This CDR3 has 13 amino acids. V was pared by 6 bases and J by 4 bases, with 10 bases between. CDR3 DNA sequence: TGTGCCAGCAGATCAGGGGCCGGAAACACCATATATTTT. Translated, it gives CASRSGAGNTIYF.

This clone showed up just once. The chain couples TRBV29-1 to TRBJ1-1; D is uncertain. The V end was cut by 4 bases, the J end by 6 bases, with 12 bases between. Per germline, CDR1 SQVTM and CDR2 ANQGSEA. This CDR3 has 12 amino acids. CDR3 region: CSVGREPPEAFF. In DNA form, the CDR3 reads TGCAGCGTTGGGAGGGAGCCCCCTGAAGCTTTCTTT.

The rearrangement joins TRBV5-1 to TRBJ2-7; 7 bases are a match to TRBD1. J lost 3 bases, V lost 4 bases, and 7 bases had no gene match. Germline CDR1 reads SGHRS; CDR2 reads YFSETQ. The CDR3 spans 14 residues. The CDR3 coding sequence is TGCGCCAGCAGCAGAGGGGGCCTCGGCTACGAGCAGTACTTC. Protein: CASSRGGLGYEQYF.

The rearrangement joins TRBV5-4 to TRBJ2-3, with TRBD2 matching 7 bases. Per the germline V gene, CDR1 is SGHNT and CDR2 is YYREEE (reference sequence). This CDR3 has 13 amino acids. V shed 2 bases and J 5 bases; nucleotides not matched to a gene: 2. CDR3 coding DNA: TGTGCCAGCAGCTTTCGGGGGGAAGATACGCAGTATTTT. Its protein product is CASSFRGEDTQYF.

Comments on this clone: One end of the junction fails to match germline, which may point to a read error. Other DNA sequences of this sample code for an identical CDR3. The gene calls are TRBV6-1 and TRBJ1-1, with 8 bases aligning to TRBD1. The length of the CDR3 is 13 residues. Germline CDR1 MNHNS, CDR2 SASEGT. CDR3 amino acids: CASSWTGTPEAFF. In DNA, the CDR3 is TGTGCCAGCAGCTGGACAGGGACCCCTGAAGCTTTCTTC.

This rearrangement joins TRBV10-3 to TRBJ1-3, with 7 nucleotides matching TRBD1. Germline trimming cut 6 bases from V and 3 bases from J; bases unmatched to any gene: 5. Germline-derived CDR1 and CDR2 are ENHRY and SYGVKD. This CDR3 has 14 residues. The CDR3 nucleotides are TGTGCCATCAGCGGGACAGCGATTGGAAACACCATATATTTT. Amino acid sequence: CAISGTAIGNTIYF.

The chain is built from TRBV2 and TRBJ2-7; tentatively, D is TRBD1 (5 bases). This CDR3 contains 14 residues. The V end was cut by 4 bases, the J end by 1 base, with 11 bases between. Germline V gene sequence: CDR1 SNHLY, CDR2 FYNNEI. This chain's CDR3 is CASSATEKSYEQYV. For the CDR3, the DNA is TGTGCCAGCAGTGCGACAGAAAAATCCTACGAGCAGTACGTC.

This clone showed up just a few times. V usage is TRBV2 and J usage is TRBJ1-2; TRBD1 might be the D (6 bases). V was cut by 4 bases and J by 4 bases, with 13 bases left in between. The CDR3 length is 14 residues. Per the germline V gene, CDR1 is SNHLY and CDR2 is FYNNEI. CDR3 loop: CASSGTQGIYGYTF. In nucleotides, the CDR3 is TGTGCCAGCAGTGGGACACAGGGAATCTATGGCTACACCTTC.

The chain joins TRBV2 to TRBJ2-7; 7 bases fit TRBD1. Germline values: CDR1 SNHLY, CDR2 FYNNEI. This CDR3 has 13 residues. V was clipped by 6 bases and J by 0 bases; unmatched bases: 2. The CDR3 DNA reads TGTGCCAGCAGGTGGGACAGCTCCTACGAGCAGTACGTC. Translation gives CASRWDSSYEQYV.

V and J are TRBV5-6 and TRBJ1-1; D call uncertain. The CDR3 totals 15 residues. V lost 0 bases and J 0 bases, leaving 9 bases between the germline ends. Germline V lookup: CDR1 SGHDT, CDR2 YYEEEE. CDR3 loop: CASSLARGMNTEAFF. In nucleotides, the CDR3 is TGTGCCAGCAGCTTGGCGCGGGGTATGAACACTGAAGCTTTCTTT.